The 18 T cell receptor beta chains reported below all come from one sample, sequenced in a study of T-cell memory formation after mild COVID-19. Via MiXCR, TCRdb re-called the 5' RACE reads, giving one row per CDR3 protein. Of around 400,000 distinct CDR3 sequences listed, 24% are singletons. The sequencing sample was made of PBMCs or a T cell subset sorted from them (not recorded which). These receptors all come from an adult woman who had mild COVID-19 (a few samples of this study predate the infection). Cell type and time point are not known.

The chain combines TRBV4-3 with TRBJ2-5, with 13 bases lining up with TRBD2. Losses at the gene ends were 1 base for V and 4 bases for J; bases not matched to a gene: 9. Germline loops: CDR1 LGHNA, CDR2 YSLEER. CDR3 length equals 18 residues. Here the CDR3 DNA reads TGCGCCAGCAGCCAAGCCCGACTAGCGGGAGGAGGAGGAGAGACCCAGTACTTC. It yields the protein CASSQARLAGGGGETQYF.

The chain employs TRBV6-1 and TRBJ2-7, with TRBD1 matching 9 bases. Per germline, CDR1 MNHNS and CDR2 SASEGT. The CDR3 runs 15 residues. J lost 2 bases, V lost 6 bases, and 8 bases had no gene match. CDR3 coding DNA: TGTGCCAGCAGCGGACAGGGGAAGTTCACCTACGAGCAGTACTTC. Amino acids: CASSGQGKFTYEQYF.

The J gene is TRBJ2-1, the V gene TRBV4-3; the D gene is possibly TRBD2 (6 bases). Germline-derived CDR1 and CDR2 are LGHNA and YSLEER. This CDR3 is built from 16 residues. Trimming removed 0 bases at V and 1 base at J, with 10 bases between. CDR3 sequence: CASSQDVAVSYNEQFF. For the CDR3, the DNA is TGCGCCAGCAGCCAAGATGTAGCGGTGTCCTACAATGAGCAGTTCTTC.

A few counts support this clonotype. The chain recombines TRBV11-3 with TRBJ2-5; D call uncertain. This CDR3 comprises 14 residues. Germline V lookup: CDR1 SGHNT, CDR2 YENEEA. V lost 2 bases, J lost 4 bases, and 11 bases lay in between. The CDR3 sequence: CASSLPDPRETQYF. In nucleotides, the CDR3 is TGTGCCAGCAGCTTACCAGATCCCCGAGAGACCCAGTACTTC. Supplemented by reference TRBV11-3 and TRBJ2-5, the full variable domain reads EAGVVQSPRYKIIEKKQPVAFWCNPISGHNTLYWYLQNLGQGPELLIRYENEEAVDDSQLPKDRFSAERLKGVDSTLKIQPAELGDSAVYLCASSLPDPRETQYFGPGTRLLVL.

This clonotype turned up a few times. This chain links TRBV7-9 with TRBJ2-7, with D possibly being TRBD2 (5 bases). Germline loops: CDR1 SEHNR, CDR2 FQNEAQ (reference sequence). The length of the CDR3 is 13 residues. Trimming left V 7 bases short and J 0 bases short, with 10 bases between. The CDR3 reads CASTAGLSYEQYF. CDR3 in DNA: TGTGCCAGCACGGCGGGTCTCTCCTACGAGCAGTACTTC. Looking up the rest from reference TRBV7-9 and TRBJ2-7 gives the full variable domain: DTGVSQNPRHKITKRGQNVTFRCDPISEHNRLYWYRQTLGQGPEFLTYFQNEAQLEKSRLLSDRFSAERPKGSFSTLEIQRTEQGDSAMYLCASTAGLSYEQYFGPGTRLTVT.

About this clonotype: The conserved final phenylalanine or tryptophan is absent from the CDR3, which likely points to a read error. The chain combines TRBV6-5 with TRBJ2-1, with 11 bases that match TRBD2. Germline V gene sequence: CDR1 MNHEY, CDR2 SVGAGI. The CDR3 has 16 residues. V lost 6 bases and J lost 2; bases outside the gene matches: 6. The CDR3 sequence is CASSRLAGKTYNEQFL. Here the CDR3 DNA reads TGTGCCAGCAGCCGACTAGCGGGAAAGACCTACAATGAGCAGTTCTTA.

The chain has TRBV6-4 and TRBJ2-3, with unresolved D. The germline V and J ends were trimmed by 2 bases and 4 bases, with 10 bases remaining between them. Germline CDR1 is MRHNA and CDR2 is SNTAGT. This CDR3 region has 14 residues. CDR3 bases: TGTGCCAGCAGTGACGGGGATTCGGCAGATACGCAGTATTTT. Translated, it gives CASSDGDSADTQYF.

This clonotype showed up just a few times. The rearrangement uses TRBV9 and TRBJ1-2; no definite D call. This CDR3 region has 15 residues. Germline assignment: CDR1 SGDLS and CDR2 YYNGEE. V was shortened by 3 bases and J by 4 bases, with 16 bases between the two germline ends. DNA of the CDR3: TGTGCCAGCAGCGGCTACTCTCCAGAGGGCTATGGCTACACCTTC. Its protein product is CASSGYSPEGYGYTF. Combining the CDR3 with reference TRBV9 and TRBJ1-2 gives the whole variable domain DSGVTQTPKHLITATGQRVTLRCSPRSGDLSVYWYQQSLDQGLQFLIQYYNGEERAKGNILERFSAQQFPDLHSELNLSSLELGDSALYFCASSGYSPEGYGYTFGSGTRLTVV.

The CDR3 spells CASSLAAVSYNEQFF. CDR3 DNA sequence: TGTGCCAGCAGCTTAGCGGCCGTCTCCTACAATGAGCAGTTCTTC. This chain uses TRBV7-7 with TRBJ2-1; D uncertain. Looked up from germline, CDR1 is SSHAT and CDR2 is FNYEAQ (reference sequence). Trimming took 0 bases from V and 0 from J, leaving 6 bases between them. The CDR3 has 15 residues.

This clonotype was seen a handful of times. The chain uses TRBV5-4 and TRBJ1-2; D may be TRBD1 (6 bases). V lost 4 bases to trimming and J lost 8 bases, with 18 bases between them. CDR1 SGHNT and CDR2 YYREEE come from the germline V gene (reference sequence). The CDR3 covers 14 residues. CDR3 nucleotides: TGTGCCAGCAGCCCGGTGGGGGGGCTGGAAGGCTACACCTTC. This encodes CASSPVGGLEGYTF.

The V and J genes are TRBV7-9 and TRBJ2-1; 7 bases map to TRBD2. The CDR3 extends over 13 amino acids. The V and J ends lost 1 base and 7 bases, in that order; junction bases with no gene match: 1. Germline V gives CDR1 SEHNR, CDR2 FQNEAQ (reference sequence). CDR3 DNA sequence: TGTGCCAGCAGCTTAGGGACTAGTAATGAGCAGTTCTTC. Amino acids: CASSLGTSNEQFF.

The V gene is TRBV25-1, the J gene TRBJ2-1, with 9 bases aligning to TRBD2. CDR3 length: 14 residues. Germline CDR1 and CDR2: MGHDK and SYGVNS. J lost 5 bases, V lost 6 bases, and 5 bases had no gene match. The CDR3, as DNA: TGTGCCAGCAGGGGAGCGGGAGGCAACAATGAGCAGTTCTTC. Amino acid sequence: CASRGAGGNNEQFF.

The chain combines TRBV13 with TRBJ2-4; D perhaps matches TRBD1 (6 bases). The CDR3 runs 15 residues. The germline V gene encodes CDR1 PRHDT and CDR2 FYEKMQ (reference sequence). The V gene lost 6 bases and the J gene lost 3 bases, with 15 bases spanning the gap. In DNA, the CDR3 is TGTGCCAGCAGTCCAACAGGGTATGACAAAAACATTCAGTACTTC. It specifies CASSPTGYDKNIQYF.

In this sample, this clonotype turned up a few times. The chain recombines TRBV27 with TRBJ2-5; maybe TRBD2 (6 bases). This CDR3 has 14 residues. CDR1 and CDR2 from the germline V gene are MNHEY and SMNVEV (reference sequence). Here the CDR3 DNA reads TGTGCAACGGGGGAGGACCTAGGACGGGGGACCCAGTACTTC. Translating it yields CATGEDLGRGTQYF.

This clonotype was counted between two and nine times. The chain employs TRBV6-2 or TRBV6-3 and TRBJ2-1; D is unresolved. The CDR3 loop spans 12 amino acids. Germline-derived CDR1 and CDR2 are MNHEY and SVGEGT. Between the trimmed V and J ends, which lost 4 bases and 9 bases, there was a span of 10 bases. CDR3 sequence: CASSSLRTEQFF. The CDR3, as DNA: TGTGCCAGCAGTTCCCTCAGGACTGAGCAGTTCTTC.

This clonotype has a handful of counts. V usage is TRBV12-3 or TRBV12-4 and J usage is TRBJ2-2, with D unclear. The CDR3 is made up of 14 amino acids. V gave up 6 bases and J gave up 5 bases, with 13 bases separating them. The CDR3 DNA sequence: TGTGCCAGCAGCCAACTAACTAAAACCGGGGAGCTGTTTTTT. Its protein is CASSQLTKTGELFF.

In its sample, this clonotype was seen many times. This chain links TRBV6-2 or TRBV6-3 with TRBJ2-1; 11 bases are a match to TRBD2. V shed 5 bases and J 0 bases; nucleotides not matched to a gene: 6. This CDR3 spans 17 amino acids. The germline V gene has CDR1 MNHEY and CDR2 SVGEGT. The CDR3, as DNA: TGTGCCAGCAGTGGACTAGCGGGTCCTCACTCCTACAATGAGCAGTTCTTC. It encodes CASSGLAGPHSYNEQFF.

The rearrangement uses TRBV5-6 and TRBJ2-1; a possible D gene is TRBD2 (6 bases). CDR3 length: 15 amino acids. The V gene lost 3 bases and the J gene lost 0 bases, with 10 bases spanning the gap. Germline CDR1 is SGHDT and CDR2 is YYEEEE. The CDR3 region is CASSSSSVSYNEQFF. The DNA for the CDR3 is TGTGCCAGCAGCTCCTCTAGCGTCTCCTACAATGAGCAGTTCTTC.